The rows below give T cell receptor beta chains drawn from one sample of a study of T cell responses to AZD1222 COVID-19 vaccine. TCRdb keeps only in-frame clones here, not all; method: immunoSEQ multiplex PCR. The data hold 140,000 to 150,000 clones, with under 95% observed a single time. Sequenced here: peripheral blood, sampled on day 0 of AZD1222 vaccination. The receptors originated from an adult in good health. Both conserved end residues are part of each CDR3. The D gene is left open where the match is weak. Clone size, where shown, is once, few, many, or a class for clones that have expanded.

D: -; size: few; V: TRBV6-1; J: TRBJ2-7; DNA: TGTGCCAGCAGTGAACGTATTCAGGGACAGTACTTC; CDR3: CASSERIQGQYF
D: -; size: once; V: TRBV24-1; J: TRBJ2-3; DNA: TGTGCCACCAGTGATTTTCCTAGCACAGATACGCAGTATTTT; CDR3: CATSDFPSTDTQYF
D: TRBD1; size: -; V: TRBV7-3; J: TRBJ2-1; DNA: TGTGCCAGCAGCAACACAGGGGTCCCCTTCCGTAATGAGCAGTTCTTC; CDR3: CASSNTGVPFRNEQFF
D: TRBD1; size: -; V: TRBV7-9; J: TRBJ1-5; DNA: TGTGCCAGCAGCTTAGGCCCGGGACAGGGACGTCAGCCCCAGCATTTT; CDR3: CASSLGPGQGRQPQHF
D: -; size: -; V: TRBV11-2; J: TRBJ2-2; DNA: TGTGCCAGCCCTAGGGGAGGGAACACCGGGGAGCTGTTTTTT; CDR3: CASPRGGNTGELFF
D: TRBD1; size: once; V: TRBV7-9; J: TRBJ1-1; DNA: TGTGCCAGCAGCTTGGAGGGACAGGCCACTGAAGCTTTCTTT; CDR3: CASSLEGQATEAFF
D: TRBD2; size: -; V: TRBV2; J: TRBJ2-7; DNA: TGTGCCAGCAGGAAAGGGCGGGGGTCGACGTCCTACGAGCAGTACTTC; CDR3: CASRKGRGSTSYEQYF
D: -; size: -; V: TRBV19; J: TRBJ2-3; DNA: TGTGCCAGTAGTATGAGTGCAGATACGCAGTATTTT; CDR3: CASSMSADTQYF
D: -; size: -; V: TRBV3-1/TRBV3-2; J: TRBJ2-2; DNA: TGTGCCAGCAGCCAAGTTGGTCGGGGCACCGGGGAGCTGTTTTTT; CDR3: CASSQVGRGTGELFF
D: TRBD2; size: -; V: TRBV6-1; J: TRBJ2-3; DNA: TGTGCCAGCAGTGAATTACGCGGGGGTACAGATACGCAGTATTTT; CDR3: CASSELRGGTDTQYF